Listed below are T cell receptor beta chains from one sample, sequenced in a study of cytomegalovirus exposure and HLA in healthy donors. Measured with immunoSEQ multiplex PCR; TCRdb has only the in-frame clones, and not every one. Of 100,000 to 150,000 clones listed, 80% are singletons. Sequencing input: PBMCs. Source of these receptors: a woman between 40 and 55 years old in good health and CMV-seronegative. Each CDR3 is given with its conserved first and last residue. Each record gives: J gene, D gene, V gene, clone size, CDR3 DNA, CDR3 protein. A D gene is named only where the DNA matches it firmly. Size tells how often a clone was seen (once, few, many) or the class of an expanded clone, and some rows leave it out.

TRBJ2-2 | TRBD2 | TRBV4-1 | NA | TGCGCCAGCAGCCCCCCTAGCGGGGGCGGGGAGCTGTTTTTT | CASSPPSGGGELFF
TRBJ2-5 | NA | TRBV4-2 | NA | TGTGCCAGCAGTCTAGCCCCGACGGGCGCATCAGAGACCCAGTACTTC | CASSLAPTGASETQYF
TRBJ1-1 | NA | TRBV9 | NA | TGTGCCAGCAGCAAACTGGGGAGTCGGGACACTGAAGCTTTCTTT | CASSKLGSRDTEAFF
TRBJ1-1 | NA | TRBV19 | NA | TGTGCCAGTAGTATGCAGGGGACGACTGAAGCTTTCTTT | CASSMQGTTEAFF
TRBJ1-6 | TRBD1 | TRBV6-1 | NA | TGTGCCAGCAGCCTCACAGGGGGAAGTAATTCACCCCTCCACTTT | CASSLTGGSNSPLHF
TRBJ2-7 | NA | TRBV29-1 | NA | TGCAGCGTCGCCGATTTAGCGGCAGCCTACGAGCAGTACTTC | CSVADLAAAYEQYF
TRBJ1-6 | TRBD1 | TRBV10-3 | NA | TGTGCCATCCAGGGGATAGGGACAGGGGGCGCGAATTCACCCCTCCACTTT | CAIQGIGTGGANSPLHF
TRBJ1-2 | TRBD1 | TRBV5-1 | NA | TGCGCCAGCAGCTTGCCCGGGAGACAGGGGGCGATCTATGGCTACACCTTC | CASSLPGRQGAIYGYTF
TRBJ2-1 | NA | TRBV15 | NA | TGTGCCACCAGCAGAGTCTCAGGGAATGAGCAGTTCTTC | CATSRVSGNEQFF
TRBJ2-7 | TRBD2 | TRBV4-3 | NA | TGCGCCAGCAGCCAAGATCGGGGAAGCGGGGGGACCTACGAGCAGTACTTC | CASSQDRGSGGTYEQYF
TRBJ2-7 | NA | TRBV4-2 | NA | TGTGCCAGCAGCCAAGAATCGGGTCCTCTAGCGTACGAGCAGTACTTC | CASSQESGPLAYEQYF
TRBJ2-3 | NA | TRBV5-6 | few | TGTGCCAGCAGCTTGGCGTTAGATACGCAGTATTTT | CASSLALDTQYF